This is a list of T cell receptor beta chains from one sample in a study of shared clonotypes between healthy human individuals. Data came from immunoSEQ multiplex PCR; TCRdb stores just in-frame clones and leaves some out. Among some 2.1 million clones listed, 90% to 95% were seen once. The sequenced material came from naive CD8+ T cells from PBMCs. All receptors derive from a man between 18 and 35 years old in good health. Some clones in this sample may be carry-over from other donors' samples. Each CDR3 is given with its conserved first and last residue. The D gene is left open where the match is weak. Expanded clones are given a class, and other clones once, few, many or no size at all.

V: TRBV4-1
D: TRBD2
size: -
J: TRBJ2-3
length: 15
DNA: TGCGCCAGCAGCCGACCGGGACTAGCAGGAGATACGCAGTATTTT
CDR3: CASSRPGLAGDTQYF

V: TRBV28
D: -
size: -
J: TRBJ1-5
length: 14
DNA: TGTGCCAGCAACCAAACTAGTGGGTCTCGGCCCCAGCATTTT
CDR3: CASNQTSGSRPQHF

V: TRBV27
D: TRBD2
size: -
J: TRBJ2-7
length: 15
DNA: TGTGCCAGCAGTTTATTTGCGGGAGATGGCTACGAGCAGTACTTC
CDR3: CASSLFAGDGYEQYF

V: TRBV9
D: -
size: -
J: TRBJ2-5
length: 14
DNA: TGTGCCAGCAGCGGGGGGAGCCAACAAGAGACCCAGTACTTC
CDR3: CASSGGSQQETQYF

V: TRBV7-2
D: TRBD2
size: -
J: TRBJ2-3
length: 17
DNA: TGTGCCAGCAGCTTTAACCTAGCGGATCTAAGGGGAGATACGCAGTATTTT
CDR3: CASSFNLADLRGDTQYF

V: TRBV4-1
D: TRBD1
size: -
J: TRBJ1-6
length: 15
DNA: TGCGCCAGCAGCCAAGGAGGGACAGGGCGCTCACCCCTCCACTTT
CDR3: CASSQGGTGRSPLHF

V: TRBV7-9
D: -
size: -
J: TRBJ2-5
length: 15
DNA: TGTGCCAGCAGCTCAACCCGGGAAGAAGGTGGGACCCAGTACTTC
CDR3: CASSSTREEGGTQYF

V: TRBV11-2
D: -
size: -
J: TRBJ2-1
length: 12
DNA: TGTGCCAGCAGCTTAGTGTCGTTCGAGCAGTTCTTC
CDR3: CASSLVSFEQFF

V: TRBV19
D: -
size: -
J: TRBJ1-1
length: 17
DNA: TGTGCCAGTAGTATGGGCCCCGTCCAAACGTTGGACACTGAAGCTTTCTTT
CDR3: CASSMGPVQTLDTEAFF

V: TRBV19
D: TRBD1
size: -
J: TRBJ1-2
length: 14
DNA: TGTGCCAGTAGTATCCAGGGGGCGGCGTATGGCTACACCTTC
CDR3: CASSIQGAAYGYTF

V: TRBV9
D: -
size: -
J: TRBJ2-7
length: 15
DNA: TGTGCCAGCAGCTCCCAGCAGGGCCTACGAGCAGAGCAGTACTTC
CDR3: CASSSQQGLRAEQYF

V: TRBV7-2
D: TRBD2
size: -
J: TRBJ2-1
length: 14
DNA: TGTGCCAGCAGCTTACGGGAGGCACGAAATGAGCAGTTCTTC
CDR3: CASSLREARNEQFF

V: TRBV29-1
D: -
size: -
J: TRBJ2-7
length: 12
DNA: TGCAGCGTCACCACAGGGCCCCGGGAGCAGTACTTC
CDR3: CSVTTGPREQYF

V: TRBV5-4
D: TRBD2
size: -
J: TRBJ2-1
length: 15
DNA: TGTGCCAGCAGCTTGGATCTAGCGGACCCCAATGAGCAGTTCTTC
CDR3: CASSLDLADPNEQFF

V: TRBV9
D: TRBD2
size: -
J: TRBJ2-1
length: 14
DNA: TGTGCCAGCAGCCCGCGGGGACTAGTGAATGAGCAGTTCTTC
CDR3: CASSPRGLVNEQFF

V: TRBV7-2
D: TRBD1
size: once
J: TRBJ1-1
length: 15
DNA: TGTGCCAGCAGCTTAGGGACAGGGGGCGGGACTGAAGCTTTCTTT
CDR3: CASSLGTGGGTEAFF

V: TRBV7-9
D: -
size: -
J: TRBJ2-7
length: 11
DNA: TGTGCCAGCAGCATAAACTACGAGCAGTACTTC
CDR3: CASSINYEQYF

V: TRBV5-6
D: -
size: -
J: TRBJ2-7
length: 14
DNA: TGTGCCAGCAGCTTGGGGCAGCGAAACTACGAGCAGTACTTC
CDR3: CASSLGQRNYEQYF

V: TRBV7-8
D: TRBD2
size: once
J: TRBJ2-1
length: 15
DNA: TGTGCCAGCAGCTTAGCGGCCCTAGCGGGAGAGGGAAAGTTCTTC
CDR3: CASSLAALAGEGKFF

V: TRBV4-2
D: TRBD1
size: once
J: TRBJ2-1
length: 14
DNA: TGTGCCAGCAGCCAAGGGACAGGGGAGTATGAGCAGTTCTTC
CDR3: CASSQGTGEYEQFF

V: TRBV11-2
D: -
size: once
J: TRBJ2-1
length: 15
DNA: TGTGCCAGCAGCGATAACGGAGGGGCGGCGGGTGAGCAGTTCTTC
CDR3: CASSDNGGAAGEQFF

V: TRBV27
D: -
size: -
J: TRBJ2-6
length: 15
DNA: TGTGCCAGCACTAGTAGCGGCTCTGGGGCCAACGTCCTGACTTTC
CDR3: CASTSSGSGANVLTF

V: TRBV19
D: TRBD1
size: -
J: TRBJ2-7
length: 15
DNA: TGTGCCAGTAGTATAGGACAGGGGACTTCCTACGAGCAGTACTTC
CDR3: CASSIGQGTSYEQYF

V: TRBV14
D: -
size: -
J: TRBJ2-7
length: 13
DNA: TGTGCCAGCAGCCTCTCTCTTCGGGGCGAGCAGTACTTC
CDR3: CASSLSLRGEQYF

V: TRBV19
D: -
size: -
J: TRBJ2-1
length: 16
DNA: TGTGCCAGTAGTACCGGGTTGGTAGCCCCAGCCAATGAGCAGTTCTTC
CDR3: CASSTGLVAPANEQFF

V: TRBV19
D: -
size: -
J: TRBJ1-1
length: 16
DNA: TGTGCCAGTAGTATAGAGTCAGAAACTTGGAACACTGAAGCTTTCTTT
CDR3: CASSIESETWNTEAFF

V: TRBV28
D: -
size: -
J: TRBJ1-4
length: 14
DNA: TGTGCCAGCAGTTTGGTCCCCGCTTCTGTGGAACTGTTTTTT
CDR3: CASSLVPASVELFF

V: TRBV7-7
D: -
size: -
J: TRBJ2-7
length: 13
DNA: TGTGCCAGCAGCTACGAGTTTGGCTACGAGCAGTACTTC
CDR3: CASSYEFGYEQYF

V: TRBV29-1
D: TRBD1
size: -
J: TRBJ2-1
length: 16
DNA: TGCAGCGTTGAAGTCGGTGGCTGGACAGGGGAGAGTGAGCAGTTCTTC
CDR3: CSVEVGGWTGESEQFF

V: TRBV6-1
D: TRBD2
size: -
J: TRBJ2-1
length: 17
DNA: TGTGCCAGCAGTGAGTCGGGACTAGCGGCATATTACAATGAGCAGTTCTTC
CDR3: CASSESGLAAYYNEQFF

V: TRBV6-1
D: -
size: -
J: TRBJ2-7
length: 14
DNA: TGTGCCAGCAGTGGGGGCCAGAAGAAATACGAGCAGTACTTC
CDR3: CASSGGQKKYEQYF

V: TRBV18
D: TRBD2
size: -
J: TRBJ2-2
length: 18
DNA: TGTGCCAGCGCCCCGGGACTAGCGGGATTATGGGACACCGGGGAGCTGTTTTTT
CDR3: CASAPGLAGLWDTGELFF

V: TRBV6-6
D: TRBD2
size: -
J: TRBJ2-7
length: 15
DNA: TGTGCCAGCAGTGGGAATAGCGGGATACTATACGAGCAGTACTTC
CDR3: CASSGNSGILYEQYF

V: TRBV19
D: -
size: once
J: TRBJ1-5
length: 14
DNA: TGTGCCAGTAGTATTAGGTACTCGAATCAGCCCCAGCATTTT
CDR3: CASSIRYSNQPQHF

V: TRBV11-2
D: -
size: -
J: TRBJ2-3
length: 15
DNA: TGTGCCAGCACCCCCGGGGCTAGTCTCACAGATACGCAGTATTTT
CDR3: CASTPGASLTDTQYF

V: TRBV9
D: -
size: -
J: TRBJ2-5
length: 13
DNA: TGTGCCAGCAGCGGACGGACGGAAGAGACCCAGTACTTC
CDR3: CASSGRTEETQYF

V: TRBV7-9
D: TRBD2
size: -
J: TRBJ2-7
length: 14
DNA: TGTGCCAGCAGCGGGAGGGGTATTTTTTACGAGCAGTACTTC
CDR3: CASSGRGIFYEQYF

V: TRBV27
D: -
size: -
J: TRBJ2-7
length: 14
DNA: TGTGCCAGCAGTCCGCTGCGGTCGCCTAACGAGCAGTACTTC
CDR3: CASSPLRSPNEQYF

V: TRBV5-8
D: -
size: -
J: TRBJ2-7
length: 12
DNA: TGTGCCAGCAGCTTTGACAGATACGAGCAGTACTTC
CDR3: CASSFDRYEQYF

V: TRBV11-2
D: -
size: -
J: TRBJ2-7
length: 14
DNA: TGTGCCAGCAGCCCCGCGCCCGAATCCGGCGAGCAGTACTTC
CDR3: CASSPAPESGEQYF

V: TRBV28
D: TRBD1
size: -
J: TRBJ2-2
length: 16
DNA: TGTGCCAGCAGTCACGACAGGGGGGCTAACACCGGGGAGCTGTTTTTT
CDR3: CASSHDRGANTGELFF

V: TRBV28
D: TRBD2
size: -
J: TRBJ2-7
length: 14
DNA: TGTGCCAGCAGGACGGGGGGGGCTACCTACGAGCAGTACTTC
CDR3: CASRTGGATYEQYF

V: TRBV28
D: -
size: -
J: TRBJ2-7
length: 13
DNA: TGTGCCAGCAGTTTAGGTTGGGCGAGCGAGCAGTACTTC
CDR3: CASSLGWASEQYF

V: TRBV28
D: -
size: -
J: TRBJ2-1
length: 13
DNA: TGTGCCAGCAGAAGCGGGTTAGGAGATGAGCAGTTCTTC
CDR3: CASRSGLGDEQFF